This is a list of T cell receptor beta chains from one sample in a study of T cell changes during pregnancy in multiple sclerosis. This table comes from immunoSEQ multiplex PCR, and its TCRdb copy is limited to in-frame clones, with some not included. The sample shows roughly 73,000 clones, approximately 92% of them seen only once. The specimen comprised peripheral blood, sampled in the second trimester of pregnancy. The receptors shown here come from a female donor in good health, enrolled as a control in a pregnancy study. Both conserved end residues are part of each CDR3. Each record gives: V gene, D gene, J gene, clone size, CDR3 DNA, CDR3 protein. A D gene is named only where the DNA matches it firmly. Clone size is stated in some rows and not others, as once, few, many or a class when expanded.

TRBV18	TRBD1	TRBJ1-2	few	TGTGCCAGCTCACCACCAGGGACAGGAGATGTCGGCACCTTC	CASSPPGTGDVGTF
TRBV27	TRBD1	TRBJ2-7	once	TGTGCCAGCAATCGGAGGTTTGGACAGGGCTACGAGCAGTACTTC	CASNRRFGQGYEQYF
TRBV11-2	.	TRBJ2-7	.	TGTGCCAGCAGGGGGCCTGGGAACGAGCAGTACTTC	CASRGPGNEQYF
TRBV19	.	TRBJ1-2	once	TGTGCCAGTATGGTGACAGGCACACAAAGTGGCTACACCTTC	CASMVTGTQSGYTF
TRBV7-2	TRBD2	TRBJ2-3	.	TGTGCCAGCAGTGCCAGGGTAGCGGGGACAGATACGCAGTATTTT	CASSARVAGTDTQYF
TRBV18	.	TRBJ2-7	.	TGTGCCAGCTCACCAGCCGGGTCCGGCTCCTACGAGCAGTACTTC	CASSPAGSGSYEQYF
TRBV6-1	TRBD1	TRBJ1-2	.	TGTGCCAGCAGTGTGGACAGGGACTCTTATGGCTACACCTTC	CASSVDRDSYGYTF
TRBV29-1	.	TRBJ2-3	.	TGCAGCGGGGCCACAGATACGCAGTATTTT	CSGATDTQYF
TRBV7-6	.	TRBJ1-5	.	TGTGCCAGCAGCTCCAGGGGCGGTGAGCCCCAGCATTTT	CASSSRGGEPQHF
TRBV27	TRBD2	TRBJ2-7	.	TGTGCCAGCACCTCGGGGGGAATGGGCGAGCAGTACTTC	CASTSGGMGEQYF
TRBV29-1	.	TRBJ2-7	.	TGCAGCGTGCAGGTCTCACACTCCTACGAGCAGTACTTC	CSVQVSHSYEQYF
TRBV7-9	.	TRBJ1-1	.	TGTGCCAGCAGCCCCACAGGTGACACTGAAGCTTTCTTT	CASSPTGDTEAFF
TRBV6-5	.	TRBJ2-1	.	TGTGCCAGCAGTTTAGTCAGAGAGGTTACTCGGGATGAGCAGTTCTTC	CASSLVREVTRDEQFF
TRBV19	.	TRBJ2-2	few	TGTGCCAGTCGAGGGCAGGGGTACACCGGGGAGCTGTTTTTT	CASRGQGYTGELFF
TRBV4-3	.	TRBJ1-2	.	TGCGCCAGCAGCCAAGAAGGGGCGGGAGGCTATGGCTACACCTTC	CASSQEGAGGYGYTF
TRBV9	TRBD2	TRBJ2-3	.	TGTGCCAGCAGCGTCGTGGACCTAGCGGTAGATACGCAGTATTTT	CASSVVDLAVDTQYF
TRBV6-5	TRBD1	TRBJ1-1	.	TGTGCCAGCACCCGGCTAGCAGGGGGCTACACTGAAGCTTTCTTT	CASTRLAGGYTEAFF
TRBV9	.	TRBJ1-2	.	TGTGCCAGCAGCGTTGGGGGGGGTAACTATGGCTACACCTTC	CASSVGGGNYGYTF
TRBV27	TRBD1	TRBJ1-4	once	TGTGCCAGCATCATTAGGGGACAGGGAACCCGGGGTGAAAAACTGTTTTTT	CASIIRGQGTRGEKLFF
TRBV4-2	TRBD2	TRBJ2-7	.	TGTGCCAGCAGCCAAGTCGGAGTTAGCGGGGGCAGGCAGTACTTC	CASSQVGVSGGRQYF
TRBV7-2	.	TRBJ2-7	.	TGTGCCAGCAGCTTATCTCCAGGGGCTGTCTACGAGCAGTACTTC	CASSLSPGAVYEQYF
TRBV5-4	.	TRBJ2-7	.	TGTGCCAGCAGCCCCGACAGAATTGGGCAGTACTTC	CASSPDRIGQYF
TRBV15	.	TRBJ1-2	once	TGTGCCACCAGCAGTAGTTTCTCGTATGGCTACACCTTC	CATSSSFSYGYTF
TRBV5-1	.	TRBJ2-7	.	TGCGCCAGCAGCTTTAAGGCCGGGGAAATCTACGAGCAGTACTTC	CASSFKAGEIYEQYF
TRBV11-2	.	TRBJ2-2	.	TGTGCCAGCAGCTTCACGAACACCGGGGAGCTGTTTTTT	CASSFTNTGELFF
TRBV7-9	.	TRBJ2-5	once	TGTGCCAGCAGCGTGAGACAGGTCACTTTGGAAGAGACCCAGTACTTC	CASSVRQVTLEETQYF
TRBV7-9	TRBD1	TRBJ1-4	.	TGTGCCAGCAGCACAGGACAGGGAGGCTATATGCTCGATGAAAAACTGTTTTTT	CASSTGQGGYMLDEKLFF
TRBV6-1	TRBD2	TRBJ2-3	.	TGTGCCAGCAGTGGACTAGCGGGGGGCCCAGATACGCAGTATTTT	CASSGLAGGPDTQYF
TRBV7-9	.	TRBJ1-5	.	TGTGCCAGCGGGGGCGCCAATCAGCCCCAGCATTTT	CASGGANQPQHF
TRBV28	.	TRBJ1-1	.	TGTGCCAGCAGTTTTGTCCCAAACACTGAAGCTTTCTTT	CASSFVPNTEAFF
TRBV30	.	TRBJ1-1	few	TGTGCCTGGAGTGTCTCGTTGAACACTGAAGCTTTCTTT	CAWSVSLNTEAFF
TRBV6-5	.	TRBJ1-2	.	TGTGCCAGCAGTTCGGGGTCGGGTGGCTACACCTTC	CASSSGSGGYTF
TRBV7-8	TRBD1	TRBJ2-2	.	TGTGCCAGCAGCTTAGCCGGGACAGGACACTCGAGAGGGGAGCTGTTTTTT	CASSLAGTGHSRGELFF
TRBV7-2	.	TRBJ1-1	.	TGTGCCAGCAGCTTAGCGGGCGGGGCAACTTTCTTT	CASSLAGGATFF
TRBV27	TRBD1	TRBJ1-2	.	TGTGCCAGCAGTCCTATCCCGGCCAGGGGGCGTGATGGCTACACCTTC	CASSPIPARGRDGYTF
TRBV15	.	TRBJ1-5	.	TGTGCCACCAGCAGGTCGGGTGCCGTAAATCAGCCCCAGCATTTT	CATSRSGAVNQPQHF
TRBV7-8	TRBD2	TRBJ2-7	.	TGTGCCAGCAGCCCCCCCCGTAGCGGGGATCACTACGAGCAGTACTTC	CASSPPRSGDHYEQYF
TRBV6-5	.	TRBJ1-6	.	TGTGCCAGCAGTTACGGGCACTATAATTCACCCCTCCACTTT	CASSYGHYNSPLHF
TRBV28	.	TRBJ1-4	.	TGTGCCAGCAGTATCCCGGGACGGACAAGGGGGGAAAAACTGTTTTTT	CASSIPGRTRGEKLFF
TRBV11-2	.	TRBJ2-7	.	TGTGCCAGCAGCGTCGGGGGACCGTCCTCCTACGAGCAGTACTTC	CASSVGGPSSYEQYF
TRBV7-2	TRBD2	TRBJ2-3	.	TGTGCCAGCAGCTCACTAAGCGGGGGCACAGATACGCAGTATTTT	CASSSLSGGTDTQYF
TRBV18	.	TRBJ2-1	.	TGTGCCAGCTCATCCCTTTCGTGGGGGGGCCCCTCCGGCAATGAGCAGTTCTTC	CASSSLSWGGPSGNEQFF